This TCR beta chain was recovered during a study of shared clonotypes between healthy human individuals. General study points: Deeper or shallower sequencing was expected to change how clonotypes are shared among donors.

Remarks on this clone: Antigen unknown.

Trimming took 6 bases from V and 5 from J, leaving 11 bases between them. The length of the CDR3 is 13 residues. From germline, CDR1 is MNHEY and CDR2 SMNVEV (reference sequence). Running of the assay took place at deep level. The unsorted PBMC replicate PCRs were performed with roughly 300 ng DNA, 32,000 or so T cell genomes. Study processing details: ImmunoSEQ supplied junction-only sequences lacking quality scores, so filtering was different. TCRdb's table, derived via immunoSEQ multiplex PCR, lists solely in-frame clones and lacks some. V and J calls and clone size are given by that table; D and trimming were obtained from the DNA. Of about 480,000 clones in the sample, 75% to 80% are singletons; the top ten hold roughly an eighth.

The origin of this receptor is a woman aged 35 to 49 in good health. Some clones in this sample may be carry-over from other donors' samples. The gene calls are TRBV27 and TRBJ2-4; D is unresolved. Sample: PBMCs. CDR3 in amino acids: CASRLGPENIQYF. The CDR3 DNA follows: TGTGCCAGCAGGCTAGGGCCAGAAAACATTCAGTACTTC.